These T cell receptor beta chains were read from a single sample in a study of blood T cell repertoires in COVID-19. The table came from immunoSEQ multiplex PCR; TCRdb's copy has only in-frame clones and leaves some out. The sample yields approximately 250,000 clones, around 89% seen once. The sequenced sample consisted of PBMCs or T cells enriched from blood (not recorded which). The receptors derive from a woman between 25 and 40 years old with acute COVID-19. Each CDR3 is given with its conserved first and last residue. The D gene is left open where the match is weak. Clone size appears in some rows only: once, few, many, or a class for an expanded clone.

TRBJ2-5 | TRBD2 | medium-sized | TRBV24-1 | CATSGGTSGETQYF | TGTGCCACCAGTGGCGGGACTAGCGGAGAGACCCAGTACTTC
TRBJ1-2 | NA | NA | TRBV21-1 | CASSKERSDRGYGYTF | TGTGCCAGCAGCAAAGAGAGGAGCGACAGGGGCTATGGCTACACCTTC
TRBJ1-6 | TRBD1 | NA | TRBV27 | CASTSGGTVYSPLHF | TGTGCCAGCACATCGGGCGGGACAGTATATTCACCCCTCCACTTT
TRBJ2-1 | TRBD1 | NA | TRBV15 | CATSDRDYNEQFF | TGTGCCACATCGGACAGGGACTACAATGAGCAGTTCTTC
TRBJ2-4 | TRBD2 | NA | TRBV7-2 | CASSSMTSAVAKNIQYF | TGTGCCAGCAGCTCAATGACTAGCGCAGTAGCCAAAAACATTCAGTACTTC
TRBJ2-3 | NA | NA | TRBV27 | CASSSTVRTDTQYF | TGTGCCAGCAGTTCGACAGTACGCACAGATACGCAGTATTTT
TRBJ1-1 | NA | NA | TRBV18 | CASSIQGGDTEAFF | TGTGCCAGCTCAATACAGGGTGGGGACACTGAAGCTTTCTTT
TRBJ2-1 | NA | once | TRBV3-1/TRBV3-2 | CASSQVFDEQFF | TGTGCCAGCAGCCAAGTTTTCGATGAGCAGTTCTTC
TRBJ2-3 | TRBD2 | NA | TRBV29-1 | CSAERGLAGVTDTQYF | TGCAGCGCTGAAAGGGGACTAGCGGGCGTCACAGATACGCAGTATTTT
TRBJ1-3 | TRBD1 | once | TRBV14 | CASSQESGTGFTIYF | TGTGCCAGCAGCCAAGAATCCGGGACAGGGTTCACCATATATTTT
TRBJ2-2 | TRBD2 | once | TRBV13 | CASSKLGGGVDTGELFF | TGTGCCAGCAGTAAGCTAGGCGGGGGTGTGGACACCGGGGAGCTGTTTTTT
TRBJ1-1 | NA | NA | TRBV10-3 | CAIGDKMNTEAFF | TGTGCCATCGGGGACAAAATGAACACTGAAGCTTTCTTT
TRBJ2-1 | TRBD2 | NA | TRBV4-3 | CASSPGLAGHNEQFF | TGCGCCAGCAGCCCGGGACTAGCGGGGCACAATGAGCAGTTCTTC
TRBJ1-5 | NA | NA | TRBV6-5 | CASTTPDQPQHF | TGTGCCAGCACCACGCCGGATCAGCCCCAGCATTTT
TRBJ1-5 | NA | NA | TRBV28 | CASTILGGEQPQHF | TGTGCCAGCACCATACTGGGGGGGGAGCAGCCCCAGCATTTT
TRBJ1-5 | TRBD1 | NA | TRBV27 | CASSTSGQGVQPQHF | TGTGCCAGCAGTACATCGGGACAGGGGGTTCAGCCCCAGCATTTT
TRBJ2-7 | TRBD2 | NA | TRBV4-1 | CASSWTSGSSYEQYF | TGCGCCAGCAGCTGGACTAGCGGGAGCTCCTACGAGCAGTACTTC
TRBJ1-1 | NA | NA | TRBV6-1 | CASSDQGTEAFF | TGTGCCAGCAGTGACCAGGGAACTGAAGCTTTCTTT
TRBJ1-1 | NA | NA | TRBV5-6 | CASSWGRGMNTEAFF | TGTGCCAGCAGCTGGGGGAGGGGCATGAACACTGAAGCTTTCTTT
TRBJ1-2 | TRBD1 | NA | TRBV5-6 | CASSKPLQGARGYTF | TGTGCCAGCAGCAAACCGTTACAGGGGGCGCGAGGCTACACCTTC
TRBJ2-1 | NA | NA | TRBV29-1 | CSALGTFLSSYNEQFF | TGCAGCGCCCTAGGGACTTTCTTAAGCTCCTACAATGAGCAGTTCTTC
TRBJ2-7 | TRBD1 | NA | TRBV5-1 | CASSSTGEHEQYF | TGCGCCAGCAGCTCAACAGGGGAACACGAGCAGTACTTC
TRBJ2-3 | NA | NA | TRBV20-1 | CSAIPGDTQYF | TGCAGTGCTATCCCAGGGGATACGCAGTATTTT
TRBJ2-5 | NA | NA | TRBV28 | CASSLAVQETQYF | TGTGCCAGCAGTTTAGCGGTACAAGAGACCCAGTACTTC
TRBJ2-7 | NA | once | TRBV6-5 | CASMRSESSYEQYF | TGTGCCAGCATGAGGTCGGAAAGCTCCTACGAGCAGTACTTC
TRBJ2-7 | TRBD2 | NA | TRBV10-3 | CAISESTAGASEQYF | TGTGCCATCAGTGAGTCGACAGCGGGAGCGAGCGAGCAGTACTTC
TRBJ2-7 | NA | NA | TRBV19 | CASSVQGRAYEQYF | TGTGCCAGTAGTGTCCAGGGCAGGGCCTACGAGCAGTACTTC
TRBJ2-7 | TRBD2 | NA | TRBV19 | CASSNGRGGQIYEQYF | TGTGCCAGTAGTAACGGCCGGGGGGGACAAATCTACGAGCAGTACTTC
TRBJ2-1 | TRBD2 | NA | TRBV2 | CASSELVGLAGGNEQFF | TGTGCCAGCAGTGAATTGGTTGGGTTAGCGGGAGGCAATGAGCAGTTCTTC
TRBJ2-2 | NA | NA | TRBV5-1 | CASSVGEWAGELFF | TGCGCCAGCAGCGTCGGGGAGTGGGCCGGGGAGCTGTTTTTT
TRBJ2-5 | TRBD2 | NA | TRBV24-1 | CATSDRRPSGRSQETQYF | TGTGCCACCAGTGACCGTCGCCCGAGCGGGAGGTCACAAGAGACCCAGTACTTC
TRBJ2-3 | TRBD1 | NA | TRBV30 | CAFRQGGDTQYF | TGTGCCTTCAGACAGGGGGGAGATACGCAGTATTTT
TRBJ2-2 | NA | NA | TRBV6-5 | CASIRGGTGELFF | TGTGCCAGCATCAGGGGTGGGACCGGGGAGCTGTTTTTT
TRBJ1-3 | NA | NA | TRBV18 | CASSPTGTGNTIYF | TGTGCCAGCTCACCGACAGGAACTGGAAACACCATATATTTT
TRBJ2-3 | NA | NA | TRBV9 | CASSAESPSTDTQYF | TGTGCCAGCAGCGCGGAGTCTCCGAGCACAGATACGCAGTATTTT
TRBJ2-7 | NA | NA | TRBV28 | CASVREARSWYEQYF | TGTGCCAGCGTCAGGGAAGCCCGATCCTGGTACGAGCAGTACTTC
TRBJ2-5 | TRBD1 | NA | TRBV2 | CASSDLETGGQETQYF | TGTGCCAGCAGTGATCTAGAGACAGGGGGGCAAGAGACCCAGTACTTC
TRBJ2-1 | TRBD2 | NA | TRBV10-2 | CASRGTSGRNNEQFF | TGCGCCAGCAGAGGGACTAGCGGACGAAACAATGAGCAGTTCTTC
TRBJ2-1 | TRBD1 | NA | TRBV7-9 | CASSQGQGGNNEQFF | TGTGCCAGCAGCCAGGGACAGGGGGGTAACAATGAGCAGTTCTTC
TRBJ1-1 | NA | NA | TRBV11-2 | CASSPGGAKAFF | TGTGCCAGCAGCCCGGGAGGGGCGAAAGCTTTCTTT
TRBJ1-6 | NA | NA | TRBV7-2 | CASSLVGRGGPPNSPLHF | TGTGCCAGCAGCTTAGTGGGTCGGGGGGGCCCCCCGAATTCACCCCTCCACTTT
TRBJ1-6 | NA | NA | TRBV4-1 | CASSQDRGRALHF | TGCGCCAGCAGCCAAGACAGGGGACGAGCCCTCCACTTT
TRBJ2-3 | TRBD2 | once | TRBV7-9 | CASSPGRFGGITDTQYF | TGTGCCAGCAGCCCCGGGAGGTTTGGCGGAATCACAGATACGCAGTATTTT
TRBJ2-3 | TRBD1 | NA | TRBV24-1 | CATSDLGQSTNTQYF | TGTGCCACCAGTGATCTGGGACAGAGCACAAATACGCAGTATTTT
TRBJ2-2 | NA | few | TRBV4-1 | CASSPTQVLGSLFF | TGCGCCAGCAGCCCCACGCAGGTCCTGGGTTCGCTGTTTTTT
TRBJ1-5 | NA | NA | TRBV18 | CASQAGSGSNQPQHF | TGTGCCAGCCAAGCCGGTTCGGGGAGCAATCAGCCCCAGCATTTT
TRBJ1-4 | TRBD1 | NA | TRBV5-1 | CASSVYSGTGAEKLFF | TGCGCCAGCAGCGTTTATTCCGGGACAGGGGCTGAAAAACTGTTTTTT
TRBJ2-2 | NA | NA | TRBV10-3 | CALRGAQSAGELFF | TGTGCCCTCCGAGGAGCCCAAAGCGCCGGGGAGCTGTTTTTT
TRBJ1-4 | NA | NA | TRBV7-2 | CASSLGGLGNEKLFF | TGTGCCAGCAGCTTAGGGGGGCTAGGCAATGAAAAACTGTTTTTT
TRBJ2-7 | NA | NA | TRBV6-1 | CASSEYYRVDEQYF | TGTGCCAGCAGTGAATATTACAGGGTGGACGAGCAGTACTTC
TRBJ2-3 | TRBD2 | once | TRBV27 | CASSSIWGGTSGTDTQYF | TGTGCCAGCAGTTCCATATGGGGGGGGACTAGCGGGACAGATACGCAGTATTTT
TRBJ2-7 | TRBD1 | NA | TRBV28 | CASNLPGQTYEQYF | TGTGCCAGCAACCTCCCGGGACAGACCTACGAGCAGTACTTC
TRBJ2-7 | TRBD2 | once | TRBV7-2 | CASSELAGGLYEQYF | TGTGCCAGCAGCGAACTAGCGGGAGGGTTATACGAGCAGTACTTC
TRBJ2-7 | TRBD2 | NA | TRBV3-1/TRBV3-2 | CASSQERLAGSYEQYF | TGTGCCAGCAGCCAAGAGAGACTAGCGGGCTCCTACGAGCAGTACTTC
TRBJ1-2 | TRBD1 | NA | TRBV18 | CASSAGTGGGYTF | TGTGCCAGCTCGGCCGGGACAGGTGGTGGCTACACCTTC
TRBJ2-2 | TRBD2 | NA | TRBV27 | CASTTGGAGELFF | TGTGCCAGCACTACGGGAGGAGCCGGGGAGCTGTTTTTT
TRBJ2-1 | TRBD2 | NA | TRBV19 | CASSIPPWQSELAGDNEQFF | TGTGCCAGTAGTATACCACCGTGGCAGAGTGAACTAGCGGGAGACAATGAGCAGTTCTTC
TRBJ2-2 | NA | NA | TRBV11-2 | CASSLSAGPNTGELFF | TGTGCCAGCAGCTTATCGGCGGGCCCAAACACCGGGGAGCTGTTTTTT
TRBJ2-3 | NA | few | TRBV3-1/TRBV3-2 | CATTPQGLGTDTQYF | TGTGCCACTACACCTCAGGGGCTGGGCACAGATACGCAGTATTTT